Listed below are T cell receptor beta chains from one sample, sequenced in a study of a mutant IDH1 vaccine in newly diagnosed glioma. This table comes from immunoSEQ multiplex PCR, and its TCRdb copy is limited to in-frame clones, with some not included. The sample lists just under 70,000 clones, approximately 88% occurring once. For these TCRs, the target antigens are not known. The material sequenced was PBMCs, taken from a glioma patient whose treatment included an IDH1 peptide vaccine. All receptors derive from a man between 18 and 35 years old with glioma. Both conserved end residues are part of each CDR3. D genes are given only for firm matches. Not every row has a clone size; where given, it reads once, few, many or a size class.

v_gene: TRBV9
j_gene: TRBJ2-4
abundance: .
d_gene: TRBD1
CDR3aa: CASSSGQGRTSTAKNIQYF
CDR3nt: TGTGCCAGCAGCTCGGGACAGGGACGGACCTCTACAGCCAAAAACATTCAGTACTTC

v_gene: TRBV7-8
j_gene: TRBJ1-4
abundance: .
d_gene: .
CDR3aa: CASGGRGWEKLFF
CDR3nt: TGTGCCAGCGGGGGGAGGGGTTGGGAAAAACTGTTTTTT

v_gene: TRBV5-6
j_gene: TRBJ2-3
abundance: .
d_gene: TRBD2
CDR3aa: CASSLAPGGTDTQYF
CDR3nt: TGTGCCAGCAGCTTGGCCCCGGGGGGTACAGATACGCAGTATTTT

v_gene: TRBV5-1
j_gene: TRBJ1-2
abundance: .
d_gene: .
CDR3aa: CASSFELPRAGYTF
CDR3nt: TGCGCCAGCAGCTTCGAACTCCCGAGGGCTGGCTACACCTTC

v_gene: TRBV30
j_gene: TRBJ1-5
abundance: .
d_gene: TRBD1
CDR3aa: CAWRETGGNQPQHF
CDR3nt: TGTGCCTGGAGGGAGACAGGGGGCAATCAGCCCCAGCATTTT

v_gene: TRBV2
j_gene: TRBJ1-4
abundance: .
d_gene: TRBD1
CDR3aa: CASRPQGVNEKLFF
CDR3nt: TGTGCCAGCAGGCCGCAGGGGGTGAATGAAAAACTGTTTTTT

v_gene: TRBV4-3
j_gene: TRBJ1-2
abundance: .
d_gene: TRBD1
CDR3aa: CASSQGTGHYGYTF
CDR3nt: TGCGCCAGCAGCCAAGGGACAGGGCACTATGGCTACACCTTC

v_gene: TRBV4-3
j_gene: TRBJ2-7
abundance: .
d_gene: .
CDR3aa: CASSPSSGSYEQYF
CDR3nt: TGCGCCAGCAGCCCTTCCTCGGGGTCCTACGAGCAGTACTTC

v_gene: TRBV9
j_gene: TRBJ1-1
abundance: .
d_gene: .
CDR3aa: CASSGPVLNTEAFF
CDR3nt: TGTGCCAGCAGCGGTCCAGTACTTAACACTGAAGCTTTCTTT

v_gene: TRBV30
j_gene: TRBJ1-3
abundance: .
d_gene: TRBD1
CDR3aa: CAWTPPGTAGNTIYF
CDR3nt: TGTGCCTGGACCCCTCCCGGGACAGCCGGAAACACCATATATTTT

v_gene: TRBV4-1
j_gene: TRBJ1-2
abundance: .
d_gene: .
CDR3aa: CASSQDNGAGYGYTF
CDR3nt: TGCGCCAGCAGCCAAGATAACGGGGCCGGTTATGGCTACACCTTC

v_gene: TRBV2
j_gene: TRBJ1-2
abundance: .
d_gene: TRBD1
CDR3aa: CASIRDRVDYGYTF
CDR3nt: TGTGCCAGCATCCGGGACAGGGTCGACTATGGCTACACCTTC

v_gene: TRBV5-6
j_gene: TRBJ2-6
abundance: once
d_gene: TRBD1
CDR3aa: CASSLGLWGTGAVLTF
CDR3nt: TGTGCCAGCAGCTTGGGCCTTTGGGGGACAGGGGCCGTCCTGACTTTC

v_gene: TRBV6-5
j_gene: TRBJ2-1
abundance: .
d_gene: TRBD2
CDR3aa: CASKTLAAHYNEQFF
CDR3nt: TGTGCCAGCAAGACCCTAGCGGCCCATTACAATGAGCAGTTCTTC

v_gene: TRBV18
j_gene: TRBJ2-1
abundance: .
d_gene: TRBD2
CDR3aa: CASSIRAGANEQFF
CDR3nt: TGTGCCAGCTCTATCCGGGCGGGAGCCAATGAGCAGTTCTTC

v_gene: TRBV27
j_gene: TRBJ2-4
abundance: .
d_gene: .
CDR3aa: CASSLSFGPAYF
CDR3nt: TGTGCCAGCAGTTTATCTTTTGGACCCGCGTACTTC

v_gene: TRBV5-6
j_gene: TRBJ2-7
abundance: .
d_gene: .
CDR3aa: CASSLQGHFPYEQYF
CDR3nt: TGTGCCAGCAGCTTACAGGGTCATTTTCCGTACGAGCAGTACTTC

v_gene: TRBV4-3
j_gene: TRBJ1-1
abundance: .
d_gene: .
CDR3aa: CASSQEGTEDYTEAFF
CDR3nt: TGCGCCAGCAGCCAAGAAGGGACCGAGGATTACACTGAAGCTTTCTTT